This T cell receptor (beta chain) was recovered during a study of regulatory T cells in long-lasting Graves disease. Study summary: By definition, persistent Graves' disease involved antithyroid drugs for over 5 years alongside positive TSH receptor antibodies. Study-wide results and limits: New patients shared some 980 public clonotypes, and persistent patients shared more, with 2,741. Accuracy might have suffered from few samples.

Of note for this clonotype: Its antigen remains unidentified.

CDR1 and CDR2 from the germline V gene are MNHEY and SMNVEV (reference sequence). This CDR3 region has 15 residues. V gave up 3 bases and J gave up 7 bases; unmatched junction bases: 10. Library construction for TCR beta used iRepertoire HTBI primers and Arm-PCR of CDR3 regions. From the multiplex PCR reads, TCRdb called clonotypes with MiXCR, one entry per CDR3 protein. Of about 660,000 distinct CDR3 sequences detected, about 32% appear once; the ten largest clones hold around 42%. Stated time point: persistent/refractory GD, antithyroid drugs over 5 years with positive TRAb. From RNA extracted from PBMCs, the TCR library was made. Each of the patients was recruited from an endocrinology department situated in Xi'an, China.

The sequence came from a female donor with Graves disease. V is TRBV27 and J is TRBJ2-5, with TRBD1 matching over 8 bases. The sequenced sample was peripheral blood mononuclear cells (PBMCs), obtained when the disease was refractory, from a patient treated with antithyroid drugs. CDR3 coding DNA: TGTGCCAGCAGTTTTTGGGGCAGGGGGCGCGGGACCCAGTACTTC. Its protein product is CASSFWGRGRGTQYF.